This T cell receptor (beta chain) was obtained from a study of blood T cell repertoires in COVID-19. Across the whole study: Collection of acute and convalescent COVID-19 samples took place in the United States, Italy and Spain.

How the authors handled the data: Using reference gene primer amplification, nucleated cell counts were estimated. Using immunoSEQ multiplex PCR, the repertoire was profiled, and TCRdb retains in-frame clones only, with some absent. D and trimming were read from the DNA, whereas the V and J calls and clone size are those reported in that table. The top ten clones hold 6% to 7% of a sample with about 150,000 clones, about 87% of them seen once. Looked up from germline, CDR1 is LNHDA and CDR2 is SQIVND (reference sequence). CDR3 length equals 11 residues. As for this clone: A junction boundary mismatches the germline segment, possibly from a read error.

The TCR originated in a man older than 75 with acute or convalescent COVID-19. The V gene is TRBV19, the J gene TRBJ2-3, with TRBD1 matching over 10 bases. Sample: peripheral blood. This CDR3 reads CATSMDRGVSF. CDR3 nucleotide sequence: TGTGCCACTTCGATGGACAGGGGGGTCTCCTTT.